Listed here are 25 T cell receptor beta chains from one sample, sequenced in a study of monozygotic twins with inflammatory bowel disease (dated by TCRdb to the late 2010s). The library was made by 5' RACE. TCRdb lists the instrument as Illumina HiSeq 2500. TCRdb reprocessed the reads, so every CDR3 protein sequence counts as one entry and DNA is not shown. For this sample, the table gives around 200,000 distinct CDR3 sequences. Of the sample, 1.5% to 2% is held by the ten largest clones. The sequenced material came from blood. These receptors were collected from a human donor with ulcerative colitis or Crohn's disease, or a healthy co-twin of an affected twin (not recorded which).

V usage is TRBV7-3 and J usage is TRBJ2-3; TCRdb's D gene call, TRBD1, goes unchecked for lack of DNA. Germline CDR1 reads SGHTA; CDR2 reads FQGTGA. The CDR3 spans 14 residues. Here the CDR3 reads CASSPRQSTDTQYF.

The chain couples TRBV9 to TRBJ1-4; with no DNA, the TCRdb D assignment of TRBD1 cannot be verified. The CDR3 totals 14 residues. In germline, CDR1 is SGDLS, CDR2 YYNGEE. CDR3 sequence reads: CASSGQGATKKLFF.

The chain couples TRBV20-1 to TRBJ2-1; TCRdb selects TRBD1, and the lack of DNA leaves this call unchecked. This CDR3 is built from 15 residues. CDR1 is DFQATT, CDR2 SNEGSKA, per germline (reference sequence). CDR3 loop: CSAPFPGNPYNEQFF.

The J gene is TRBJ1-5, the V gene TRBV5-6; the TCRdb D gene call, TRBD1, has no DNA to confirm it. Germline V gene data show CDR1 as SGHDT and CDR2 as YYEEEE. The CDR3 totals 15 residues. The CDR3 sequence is CASSLWAGVNQPQHF.

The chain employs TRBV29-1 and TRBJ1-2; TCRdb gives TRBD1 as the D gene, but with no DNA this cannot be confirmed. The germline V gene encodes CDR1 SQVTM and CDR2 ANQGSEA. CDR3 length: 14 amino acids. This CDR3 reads CSVEDSTARYGYTF.

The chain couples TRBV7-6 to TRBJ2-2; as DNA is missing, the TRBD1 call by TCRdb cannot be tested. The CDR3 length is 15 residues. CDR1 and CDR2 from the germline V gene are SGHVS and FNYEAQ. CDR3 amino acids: CASSPLTRAIGELFF.

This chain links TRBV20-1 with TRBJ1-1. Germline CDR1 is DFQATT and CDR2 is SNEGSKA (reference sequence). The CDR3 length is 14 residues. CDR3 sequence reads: CSARVGIEVTEAFF.

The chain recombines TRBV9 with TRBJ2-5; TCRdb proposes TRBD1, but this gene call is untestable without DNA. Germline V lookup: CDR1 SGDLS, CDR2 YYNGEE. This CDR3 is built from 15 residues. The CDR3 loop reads CASSVTGNPSETQYF. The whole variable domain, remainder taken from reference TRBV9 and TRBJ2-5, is DSGVTQTPKHLITATGQRVTLRCSPRSGDLSVYWYQQSLDQGLQFLIQYYNGEERAKGNILERFSAQQFPDLHSELNLSSLELGDSALYFCASSVTGNPSETQYFGPGTRLLVL.

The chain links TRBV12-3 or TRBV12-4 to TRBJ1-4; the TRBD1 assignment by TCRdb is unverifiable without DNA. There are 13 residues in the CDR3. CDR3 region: CASSRDRVEKLFF.

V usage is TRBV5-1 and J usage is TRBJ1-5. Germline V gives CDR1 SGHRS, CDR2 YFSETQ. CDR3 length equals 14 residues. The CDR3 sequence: CASSFNGDNQPQHF.

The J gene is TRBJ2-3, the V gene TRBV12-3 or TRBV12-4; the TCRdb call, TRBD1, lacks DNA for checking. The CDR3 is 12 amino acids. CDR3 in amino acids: CASSPTGEAQYF.

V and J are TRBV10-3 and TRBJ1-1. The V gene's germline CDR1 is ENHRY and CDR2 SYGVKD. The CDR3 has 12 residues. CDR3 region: CAIQERGTEAFF.

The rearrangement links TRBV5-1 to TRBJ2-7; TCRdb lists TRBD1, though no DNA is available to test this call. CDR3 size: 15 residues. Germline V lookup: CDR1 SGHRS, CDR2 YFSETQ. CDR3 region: CASSWGQGRTYEQYF.

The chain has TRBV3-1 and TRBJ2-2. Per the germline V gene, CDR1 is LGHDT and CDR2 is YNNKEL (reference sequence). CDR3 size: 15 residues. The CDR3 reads CASSQETINTGELFF.

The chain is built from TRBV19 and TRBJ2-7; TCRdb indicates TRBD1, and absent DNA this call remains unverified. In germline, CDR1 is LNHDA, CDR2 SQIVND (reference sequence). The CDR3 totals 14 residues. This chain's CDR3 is CASARGTGLYEQYF.

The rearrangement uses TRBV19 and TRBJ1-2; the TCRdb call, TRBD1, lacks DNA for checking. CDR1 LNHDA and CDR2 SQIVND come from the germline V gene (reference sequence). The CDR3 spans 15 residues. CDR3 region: CASSMGRDRDYGYTF.

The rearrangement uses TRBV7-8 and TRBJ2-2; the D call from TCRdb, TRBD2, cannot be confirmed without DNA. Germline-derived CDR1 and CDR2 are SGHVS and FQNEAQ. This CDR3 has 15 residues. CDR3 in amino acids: CASSLDSPTTGELFF.

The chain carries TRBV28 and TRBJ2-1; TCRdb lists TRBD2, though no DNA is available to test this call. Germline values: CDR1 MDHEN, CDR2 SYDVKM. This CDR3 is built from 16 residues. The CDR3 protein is CASSFSRRQVVYEQFF.

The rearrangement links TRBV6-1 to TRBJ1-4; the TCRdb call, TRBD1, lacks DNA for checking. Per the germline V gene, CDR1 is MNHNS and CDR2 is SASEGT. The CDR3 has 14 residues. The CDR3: CASSLRQGGGKLFF.

The CDR3 loop is CASSFDSSLNYGYTF. The J gene is TRBJ1-2, the V gene TRBV7-2; absent DNA, TCRdb's TRBD1 call cannot be checked. Per germline, CDR1 SGHTA and CDR2 FQGNSA. This CDR3 is 15 amino acids long.

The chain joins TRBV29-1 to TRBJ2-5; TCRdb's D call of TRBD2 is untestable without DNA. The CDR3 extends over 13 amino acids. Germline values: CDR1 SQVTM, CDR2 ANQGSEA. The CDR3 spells CSVAWTRFSPQYF.

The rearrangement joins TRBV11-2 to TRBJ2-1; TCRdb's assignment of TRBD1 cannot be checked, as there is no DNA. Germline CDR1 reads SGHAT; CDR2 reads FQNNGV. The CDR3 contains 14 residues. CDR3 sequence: CASSLGAPGNEQFF.

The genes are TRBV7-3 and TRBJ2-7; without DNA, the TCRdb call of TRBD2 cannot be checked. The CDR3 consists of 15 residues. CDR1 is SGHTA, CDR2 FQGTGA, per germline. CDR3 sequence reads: CASSLYGLGGYEQYF.

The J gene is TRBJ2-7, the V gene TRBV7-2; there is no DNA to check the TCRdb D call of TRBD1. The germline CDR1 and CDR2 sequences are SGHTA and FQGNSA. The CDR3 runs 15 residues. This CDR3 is CASSHLGTYGYEQYF.

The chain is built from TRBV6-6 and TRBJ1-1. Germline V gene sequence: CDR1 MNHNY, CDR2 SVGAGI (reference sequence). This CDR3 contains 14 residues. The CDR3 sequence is CASSYSRVLAEAFF.